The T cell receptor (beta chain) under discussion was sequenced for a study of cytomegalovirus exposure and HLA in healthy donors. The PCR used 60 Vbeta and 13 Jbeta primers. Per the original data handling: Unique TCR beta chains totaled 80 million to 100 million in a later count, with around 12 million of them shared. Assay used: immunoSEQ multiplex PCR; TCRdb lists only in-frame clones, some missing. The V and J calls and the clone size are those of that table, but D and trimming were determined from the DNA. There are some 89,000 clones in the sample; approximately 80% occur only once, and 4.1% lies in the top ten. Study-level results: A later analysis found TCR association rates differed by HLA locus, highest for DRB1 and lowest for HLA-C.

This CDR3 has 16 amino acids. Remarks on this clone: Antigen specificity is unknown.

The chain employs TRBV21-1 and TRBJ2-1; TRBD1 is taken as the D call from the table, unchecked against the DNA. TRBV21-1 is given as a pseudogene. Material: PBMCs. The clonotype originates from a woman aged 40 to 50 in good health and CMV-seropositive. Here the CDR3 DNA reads TGTGCCAGCAGCAAAGGACCAGGGACATCCTACAATGAGCAGTTCTTC. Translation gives CASSKGPGTSYNEQFF.